This TCR beta chain is from a study of PD-L1 blockade in urothelial cancer. Regarding time point: peripheral blood 6 weeks after treatment start. The CDR3 extends over 14 amino acids. Germline CDR1 reads SQVTM; CDR2 reads ANQGSEA. V was pared by 0 bases and J by 4 bases, with 12 bases between. The assay was immunoSEQ multiplex PCR, and TCRdb's table has in-frame clones only and misses some. The sample yields some 31,000 clones, around 84% seen once. The clonotype originates from a man between 65 and 85 years old with urothelial cancer. V gene TRBV29-1 combines with J gene TRBJ2-5, with D tentatively TRBD1 (6 bases). Sequencing used PBMCs, obtained around atezolizumab (anti-PD-L1) treatment. In nucleotides, the CDR3 is TGCAGCGTTGAAGACACAGGGTTGGGAGAGACCCAGTACTTC. Its translation: CSVEDTGLGETQYF.